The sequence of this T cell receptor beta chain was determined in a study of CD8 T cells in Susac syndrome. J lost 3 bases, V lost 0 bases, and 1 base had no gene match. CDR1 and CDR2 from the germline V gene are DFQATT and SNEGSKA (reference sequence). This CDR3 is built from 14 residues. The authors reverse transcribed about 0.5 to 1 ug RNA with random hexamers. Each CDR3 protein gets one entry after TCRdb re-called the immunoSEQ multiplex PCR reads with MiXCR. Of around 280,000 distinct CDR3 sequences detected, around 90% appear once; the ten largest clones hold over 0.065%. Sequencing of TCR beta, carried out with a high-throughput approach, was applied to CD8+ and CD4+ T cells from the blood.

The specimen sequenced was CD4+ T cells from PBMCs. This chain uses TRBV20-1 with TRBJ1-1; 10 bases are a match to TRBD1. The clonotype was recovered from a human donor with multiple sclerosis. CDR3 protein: CSARDGTGDTEAFF. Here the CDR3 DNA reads TGCAGTGCTAGAGATGGGACAGGGGACACTGAAGCTTTCTTT.